This T cell receptor (beta chain) is from a study of shared T cell receptors in the human thymus. TCRdb's copy holds only in-frame clones and misses some; the assay was immunoSEQ multiplex PCR. The sample carries roughly 660,000 clones, 88% recorded once. From germline, CDR1 is LGHNA and CDR2 YSLEER. The V gene lost 7 bases and the J gene lost 3 bases, with 12 bases spanning the gap. The CDR3 is 14 amino acids. These records were also assigned to another study, of human thymus T cells. As that report states: The sample donors, healthy Finnish infants, were having corrective surgery for congenital heart defects. Obtained as resections during corrective heart surgery, the thymus tissue was then studied. Gene usage for V and J segments appeared biased in thymic and blood repertoires. Related studies found that unrelated individuals share highly overlapping thymic repertoires.

The V and J genes are TRBV4-3 and TRBJ2-2; D is possibly TRBD2 (5 bases). The sequence came from a boy under two years old with a congenital heart defect. The sequencing sample was made of thymocytes. The DNA of the CDR3 is TGCGCCAGCACCAAGCCGGAGGACACCGGGGAGCTGTTTTTT. Its translation is CASTKPEDTGELFF.